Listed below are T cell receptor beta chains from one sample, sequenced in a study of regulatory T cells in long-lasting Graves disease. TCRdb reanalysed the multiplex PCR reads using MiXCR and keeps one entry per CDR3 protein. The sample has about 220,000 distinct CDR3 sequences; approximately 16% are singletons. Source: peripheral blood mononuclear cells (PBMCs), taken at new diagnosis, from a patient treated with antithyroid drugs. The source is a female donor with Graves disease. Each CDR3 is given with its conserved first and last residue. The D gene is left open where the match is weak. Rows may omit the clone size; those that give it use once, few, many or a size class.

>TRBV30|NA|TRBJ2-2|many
TGTGCCTCGGGGGGCGCGAACACCGGGGAGCTGTTTTTT
CASGGANTGELFF
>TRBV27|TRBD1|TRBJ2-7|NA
TGTGCCAGCAGCAGACAGGGGGCAACTAGCCGACGATGGGGCGAGCAGTACTTC
CASSRQGATSRRWGEQYF
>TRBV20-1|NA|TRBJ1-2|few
TGCAGTGCTAGAGATTTAAAGGGAAGGGACTATGGCTACACCTTC
CSARDLKGRDYGYTF
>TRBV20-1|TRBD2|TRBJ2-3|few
TGCAGTGCCCCTCGCAGCGGGACCACAGATACGCAGTATTTT
CSAPRSGTTDTQYF
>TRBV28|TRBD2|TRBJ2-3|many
TGTGCCAGCAGTCCCCCCCTTGCGGGAGTACGCACAGATACGCAGTATTTT
CASSPPLAGVRTDTQYF
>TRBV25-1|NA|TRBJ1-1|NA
TGTGCCAGCAGTGAACCGGAGAACACTGAAGCTTTCTTT
CASSEPENTEAFF
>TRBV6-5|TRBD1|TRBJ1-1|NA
TGTGCCAGCAGTTACGGGGACAGTAGCATGAACACTGAAGCTTTCTTT
CASSYGDSSMNTEAFF
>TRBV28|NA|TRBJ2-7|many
TGTGCCAGCAACCCGGGGAGCTCCTACGAGCAGTACTTC
CASNPGSSYEQYF
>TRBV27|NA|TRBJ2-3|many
TGTGCCAGCAGTTTACGGGGGACAGATACGCAGTATTTT
CASSLRGTDTQYF
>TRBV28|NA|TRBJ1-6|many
TGTGCCAGCAGTTTCAGCGGTACTGTTGGGGCCCTCCACTTT
CASSFSGTVGALHF
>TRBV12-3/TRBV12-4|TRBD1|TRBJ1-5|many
TGTGCCAGCAGTGGACAGGGCAATCAGCCCCAGCATTTT
CASSGQGNQPQHF
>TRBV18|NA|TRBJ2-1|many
TGTGCCAGCTCACCACAAGTAGACAATGAGCAGTTCTTC
CASSPQVDNEQFF
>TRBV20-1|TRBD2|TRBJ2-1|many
TGCAGTGCTACTCTTAGCGGGAGGAATACCAATGAGCAGTTCTTC
CSATLSGRNTNEQFF
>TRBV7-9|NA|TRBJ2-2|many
TGTGCCAGCAGCTCGTACAGGAACACCGGGGAGCTGTTTTTT
CASSSYRNTGELFF
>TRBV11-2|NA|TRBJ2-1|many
TGTGCCAGCAGCTTAGAGAGCGGGTCCTACAATGAGCAGTTCTTC
CASSLESGSYNEQFF
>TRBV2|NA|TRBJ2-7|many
TGTGCCAGCACGGGGCAGTTTTACGAGCAGTACTTC
CASTGQFYEQYF
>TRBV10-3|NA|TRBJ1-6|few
TGTGCCACCGGGGTGGCGGCGGATTCACCCCTCCACTTT
CATGVAADSPLHF
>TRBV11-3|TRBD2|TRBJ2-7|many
TGTGCCAGCAGAGCGGGACTAGCGGGAGTAGCCTACGAGCAGTACTTC
CASRAGLAGVAYEQYF
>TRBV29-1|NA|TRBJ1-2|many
TGCAGCGTTGCAGCAACTGGTGGCTACACCTTC
CSVAATGGYTF
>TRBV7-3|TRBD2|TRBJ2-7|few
TGTGCCAGCAGTCGGACTAGTAGCTACGAGCAGTACTTC
CASSRTSSYEQYF
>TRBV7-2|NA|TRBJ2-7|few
TGTGCCAGCAGCTTAGCGGGGACGTACACCTACGAGCAGTACTTC
CASSLAGTYTYEQYF
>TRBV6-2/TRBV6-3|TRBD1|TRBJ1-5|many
TGTGCCAGCAGTTACCTGACAGGGGGCCCGAATAGCAATCAGCCCCAGCATTTT
CASSYLTGGPNSNQPQHF
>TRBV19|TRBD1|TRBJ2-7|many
TGTGCCAGTAGTATCGGGACAGGGCCTTACGAGCAGTACTTC
CASSIGTGPYEQYF
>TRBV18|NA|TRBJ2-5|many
TGTGCCAGCCGAGGCGCTCAAGAGACCCAGTACTTC
CASRGAQETQYF
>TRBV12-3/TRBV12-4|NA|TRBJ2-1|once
TGTGCCAGCAGTTACGGACTCGGGACAAACAATGAGCAGTTCTTC
CASSYGLGTNNEQFF
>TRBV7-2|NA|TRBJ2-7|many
TGTGCCAGCAGCTTAAACCAAAACGGCTACGAGCAGTACTTC
CASSLNQNGYEQYF
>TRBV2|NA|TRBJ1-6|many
TGTGCCAGTCGAACTGCGGTTTATAATTCACCCCTCCACTTT
CASRTAVYNSPLHF
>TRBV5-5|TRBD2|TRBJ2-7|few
TGTGCCAGCAGCTATTTAGGACCGGGGGGGGAGCAGTACTTC
CASSYLGPGGEQYF
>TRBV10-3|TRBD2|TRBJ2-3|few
TGTGCCATCAGTGACCAAAGCGGGAGCGCACCTTTAATGCAGTATTTT
CAISDQSGSAPLMQYF
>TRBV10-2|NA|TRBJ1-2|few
TGCGCCAGCAGTCCCTGGAGGGGCATGGAGGGCTACACCTTC
CASSPWRGMEGYTF
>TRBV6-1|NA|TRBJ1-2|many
TGTGCCAGCAGGCCCTGGTTTGGAGGACAGAGTTATGGCTACACCTTC
CASRPWFGGQSYGYTF
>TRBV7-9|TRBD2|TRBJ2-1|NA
TGTGCCACCCAGTCCAGCGGGAGGAGAGATGAGCAGTTCTTC
CATQSSGRRDEQFF
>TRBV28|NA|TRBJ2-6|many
TGTGCCAGCAGTTTGGGGGGCTCTGGGGCCAACGTCCTGACTTTC
CASSLGGSGANVLTF
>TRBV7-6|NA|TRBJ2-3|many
TGTGCCAGCAGACGGGACCTCACAGACACGCAGTATTTT
CASRRDLTDTQYF
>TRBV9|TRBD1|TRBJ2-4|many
TGTGCCAGCAGCGCGGAATTACAGGGGTTAGCCAAAAACATTCAGTACTTC
CASSAELQGLAKNIQYF
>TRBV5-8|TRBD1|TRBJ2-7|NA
TGTGCCAGCAGCTTGGCCGGGACAGGGGGCAATTACGAGCAGTACTTC
CASSLAGTGGNYEQYF
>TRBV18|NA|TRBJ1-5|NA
TGTGCCAGCTCACCATTCTCTCAGCCCCAGCATTTT
CASSPFSQPQHF
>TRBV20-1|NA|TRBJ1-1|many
TGCAGTGCTAGAGGGGGGCAAGGGACTGAAGCTTTCTTT
CSARGGQGTEAFF
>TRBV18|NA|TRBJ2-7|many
TGTGCCAGCTCCCTGACCAGCGGCGAGCAGTACTTC
CASSLTSGEQYF
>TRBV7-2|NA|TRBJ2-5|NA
TGTGCCAGCAGCTTAGAGGCGGGACTCCATGAGACCCAGTACTTC
CASSLEAGLHETQYF
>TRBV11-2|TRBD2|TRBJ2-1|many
TGTGCCAGCAGCCCTCGGACTAGCGGGAGAGGCAATGAGCAGTTCTTC
CASSPRTSGRGNEQFF
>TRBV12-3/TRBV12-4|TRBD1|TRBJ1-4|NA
TGTGCCAGCAGTTTCGGGACAGGCAACGAAAAACTGTTTTTT
CASSFGTGNEKLFF
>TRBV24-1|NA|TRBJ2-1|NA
TGTGCCACCACCGGGGATGCCTACAATGAGCAGTTCTTC
CATTGDAYNEQFF
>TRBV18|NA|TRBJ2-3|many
TGTGCCAGCTCACGGGCCGGACGCACAGATACGCAGTATTTT
CASSRAGRTDTQYF
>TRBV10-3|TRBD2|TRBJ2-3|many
TGTGCCATCAGCGAGTTCGGCGGGAGGGTCGCAGATACGCAGTATTTT
CAISEFGGRVADTQYF
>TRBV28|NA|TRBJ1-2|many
TGTGCCAGCCTCGGACTCCCCTATGGCTACACCTTC
CASLGLPYGYTF
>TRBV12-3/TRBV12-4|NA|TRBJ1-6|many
TGTGCCAGCAGTTTGGGGACCGCCAGGGTTAATTCACCCCTCCACTTT
CASSLGTARVNSPLHF
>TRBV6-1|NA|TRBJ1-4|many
TGTGCCAGCAGTCACGGGCCCTCAACTAATGAAAAACTGTTTTTT
CASSHGPSTNEKLFF
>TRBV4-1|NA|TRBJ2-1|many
TGCGCCAGCAGCCAAGAAGGGCCGAGAAATGAGCAGTTCTTC
CASSQEGPRNEQFF
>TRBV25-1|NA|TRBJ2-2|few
TGTGCCAGCAGTGAAACAGGCTCCACCGGGGAGCTGTTTTTT
CASSETGSTGELFF
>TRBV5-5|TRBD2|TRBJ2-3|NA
TGTGCCAGCAGCAGTCCTAGCGGGCGCAGCACAGATACGCAGTATTTT
CASSSPSGRSTDTQYF
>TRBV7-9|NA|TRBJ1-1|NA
TGTGCCAGCAGCGTAGGCGGGGTGAGCACTGAAGCTTTCTTT
CASSVGGVSTEAFF
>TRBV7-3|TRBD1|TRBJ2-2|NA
TGTGCCAGCAGCATCAGGGGGCGCTCCGGGGAGCTGTTTTTT
CASSIRGRSGELFF
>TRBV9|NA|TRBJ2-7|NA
TGTGCCAGCAGCTTAGAGAGTATGTCCCCAGGGGAGCGGTACTTC
CASSLESMSPGERYF
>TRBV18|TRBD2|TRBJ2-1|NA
TGTGCCAGCTCACCACCCGGGACTAGCGGTGCCAATGAGCAGTTCTTC
CASSPPGTSGANEQFF
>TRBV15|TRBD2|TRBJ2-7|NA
TGTGCCACCAGCAGAGATCTGCTAGCGGGTATCGAGCAGTACTTC
CATSRDLLAGIEQYF